The 29 T cell receptor beta chains listed next were all sequenced from one sample in a study of T cell responses to AZD1222 COVID-19 vaccine. Profiling relied on immunoSEQ multiplex PCR, and the TCRdb table lists in-frame clones only, not all of them. This sample has tens of thousands of clones, with approximately 85% found just once. Specimen: peripheral blood, collected 28 days after the second AZD1222 dose. The receptors originated from an adult who received the AZD1222 COVID-19 vaccine.

Only a few counts were recorded for this clone. The genes are TRBV5-1 and TRBJ2-2, with no clear D. The CDR3 length is 16 residues. Germline CDR1 SGHRS, CDR2 YFSETQ. V shed 4 bases and J shed 6 bases, with 19 bases lying between them. In DNA, the CDR3 is TGCGCCAGCAGCGTAAACTCCCAACAAGGGTCCGGGGAGCTGTTTTTT. It specifies CASSVNSQQGSGELFF. The variable domain in full, with the rest retrieved from reference TRBV5-1 and TRBJ2-2, is KAGVTQTPRYLIKTRGQQVTLSCSPISGHRSVSWYQQTPGQGLQFLFEYFSETQRNKGNFPGRFSGRQFSNSRSEMNVSTLELGDSALYLCASSVNSQQGSGELFFGEGSRLTVL.

This clone came up a few times. V gene TRBV2 combines with J gene TRBJ2-1; 9 bases align to TRBD1. The V segment lost 7 bases and the J segment 3 bases; nucleotides outside the gene matches: 4. Per germline, CDR1 SNHLY and CDR2 FYNNEI. The CDR3 is 14 residues long. The CDR3 loop reads CASTGTGHYNEQFF. The CDR3 DNA follows: TGTGCCAGCACTGGGACAGGGCACTACAATGAGCAGTTCTTC.

This chain links TRBV14 with TRBJ1-1; D is undetermined. V was pared by 3 bases and J by 4 bases, with 9 bases between. Germline CDR1 and CDR2: SGHDN and FVKESK. The CDR3 loop spans 13 amino acids. The CDR3 bases are TGTGCCAGCAGCCAGTGGGAGGGCACTGAAGCTTTCTTT. Protein product: CASSQWEGTEAFF. Looking up the rest from reference TRBV14 and TRBJ1-1 gives the full variable domain: EAGVTQFPSHSVIEKGQTVTLRCDPISGHDNLYWYRRVMGKEIKFLLHFVKESKQDESGMPNNRFLAERTGGTYSTLKVQPAELEDSGVYFCASSQWEGTEAFFGQGTRLTVV.

This sequence joins TRBV19 and TRBJ2-2; 8 bases agree with TRBD1. V lost 5 bases to trimming and J lost 7 bases; unmatched junction nucleotides: 9. This CDR3 contains 15 residues. Germline V lookup: CDR1 LNHDA, CDR2 SQIVND (reference sequence). CDR3 sequence (DNA): TGTGCCAGTAGTTTCGGGACAGGAACACTCGGGGAGCTGTTTTTT. This translates into CASSFGTGTLGELFF.

The chain has TRBV29-1 and TRBJ2-3, with unresolved D. V was pared by 5 bases and J by 0 bases, with 9 bases between. Per germline, CDR1 SQVTM and CDR2 ANQGSEA. The CDR3 totals 13 residues. The CDR3 is CSVRHPSTDTQYF. As DNA, the CDR3 is TGCAGCGTTCGACATCCTAGCACAGATACGCAGTATTTT.

The chain has TRBV7-2 and TRBJ2-1, with TRBD2 matching 13 bases. With 5 bases clipped from V and 0 bases from J, the junction kept 10 bases outside the gene matches. This CDR3 has 19 amino acids. Germline CDR1 SGHTA, CDR2 FQGNSA. The CDR3 loop reads CASSPRTSGSWSSYNEQFF. The CDR3 bases are TGTGCCAGCAGCCCCCGGACTAGCGGGAGTTGGAGCTCCTACAATGAGCAGTTCTTC.

The genes are TRBV3-1 (or the pseudogene TRBV3-2) and TRBJ2-2; TRBD1 aligns across 12 bases. In germline, CDR1 is LGHDT, CDR2 YNNKEL (reference sequence). The CDR3 contains 18 residues. The V segment lost 4 bases and the J segment 3 bases; nucleotides outside the gene matches: 9. The CDR3 sequence is CASSLGTGGAMDTGELFF. The DNA for the CDR3 is TGTGCCAGCAGCCTCGGGACAGGGGGCGCTATGGACACCGGGGAGCTGTTTTTT.

This clone is judged medium-sized. The gene calls are TRBV4-3 and TRBJ2-5; possible D gene TRBD2, 6 bases. Germline CDR1 and CDR2: LGHNA and YSLEER. The CDR3 sequence is 15 residues long. V lost 1 base and J lost 4, with 13 bases in between. The chain's CDR3 is CASSQVWGSGETQYF. CDR3 nucleotides: TGCGCCAGCAGCCAAGTTTGGGGTAGCGGAGAGACCCAGTACTTC.

The chain employs TRBV7-8 and TRBJ2-7, with D hard to call. The CDR3 is made up of 13 amino acids. The V gene lost 3 bases and the J gene lost 3 bases, with 9 bases spanning the gap. The germline gives CDR1 SGHVS, CDR2 FQNEAQ. The CDR3 loop is CASSFFRGYEQYF. Written as DNA, the CDR3 is TGTGCCAGCAGCTTTTTCCGCGGCTACGAGCAGTACTTC.

Details on this clone: The junction and the germline gene differ at one end; a read error may be behind it. This chain connects TRBV7-2 to TRBJ1-4; 11 positions agree with TRBD1. The CDR3 sequence is 16 residues long. Per the germline V gene, CDR1 is SGHTA and CDR2 is FQGNSA. CDR3 residues: CASSLVGTGGNQKLFF. The CDR3 DNA sequence: TGTGCCAGCAGCTTAGTGGGGACAGGGGGTAATCAAAAACTGTTTTTT.

This clone was seen only once. The chain joins TRBV13 to TRBJ2-7, with a tentative D call TRBD1 (6 bases). V was trimmed by 0 bases and J by 2 bases, leaving 8 bases between them. Germline CDR1 is PRHDT and CDR2 is FYEKMQ (reference sequence). The length of the CDR3 is 14 residues. The CDR3 bases are TGTGCCAGCAGCTTAGGCGAGGGGGCCTACGAGCAGTACTTC. Its translation is CASSLGEGAYEQYF. The full variable domain, in which reference TRBV13 and TRBJ2-7 provide the parts outside the CDR3, is AAGVIQSPRHLIKEKRETATLKCYPIPRHDTVYWYQQGPGQDPQFLISFYEKMQSDKGSIPDRFSAQQFSDYHSELNMSSLELGDSALYFCASSLGEGAYEQYFGPGTRLTVT.

This chain links TRBV18 with TRBJ1-1, with a weak D call TRBD1 (6 bases). CDR3 length: 15 amino acids. Trimming took 4 bases from V and 0 from J, leaving 12 bases between them. Germline V gene sequence: CDR1 KGHSH, CDR2 LQKENI. The CDR3 sequence: CASSQRRGMNTEAFF. The CDR3 DNA is TGTGCCAGCTCACAACGAAGGGGGATGAACACTGAAGCTTTCTTT.

V is TRBV6-2 or TRBV6-3 and J is TRBJ1-1, with TRBD1 as a possible D gene (5 bases). The V gene lost 0 bases and the J gene lost 0 bases, with 14 bases spanning the gap. In germline, CDR1 is MNHEY, CDR2 SVGEGT. This CDR3 has 17 residues. The CDR3 loop reads CASSYSSLTAMNTEAFF. DNA for the CDR3: TGTGCCAGCAGTTACTCTTCACTGACAGCCATGAACACTGAAGCTTTCTTT.

The chain couples TRBV3-1 (or the pseudogene TRBV3-2) to TRBJ1-3; D gene unclear. Germline assignment: CDR1 LGHDT and CDR2 YNNKEL (reference sequence). The CDR3 runs 16 residues. With 0 bases removed from V and 0 bases from J, the gap between germline ends came to 9 bases. CDR3 nucleotides: TGTGCCAGCAGCCAAGATGCAGGTTTCTCTGGAAACACCATATATTTT. It specifies CASSQDAGFSGNTIYF.

The rearrangement uses TRBV4-1 and TRBJ2-1; D is possibly TRBD2 (5 bases). Germline lookup yields CDR1 MGHRA and CDR2 YSYEKL. V lost 0 bases to trimming and J lost 7 bases, with 10 bases between them. The CDR3 is made up of 14 amino acids. The CDR3: CASSQDRRANEQFF. CDR3 DNA: TGCGCCAGCAGCCAAGATAGGCGGGCGAATGAGCAGTTCTTC.

The gene calls are TRBV19 and TRBJ1-1; 7 bases align to TRBD1. V trimming: 4 bases; J trimming: 7 bases; junction bases outside the gene matches: 9. This CDR3 has 14 amino acids. Per germline, CDR1 LNHDA and CDR2 SQIVND (reference sequence). The CDR3 region is CASSRDREVGEAFF. The CDR3 DNA reads TGTGCCAGTAGTAGAGACAGGGAGGTGGGTGAAGCTTTCTTT.

The chain joins TRBV28 to TRBJ2-5; D gene uncertain. Trimming removed 2 bases from V and 0 bases from J, with 10 bases in between. This CDR3 region has 15 residues. Per the germline V gene, CDR1 is MDHEN and CDR2 is SYDVKM. The CDR3 protein is CASSLEGSYQETQYF. The CDR3 coding sequence is TGTGCCAGCAGTTTAGAAGGCTCTTACCAAGAGACCCAGTACTTC.

Here the CDR3 reads CASSFQGITEAFF. CDR3 nucleotide sequence: TGTGCCAGCAGTTTTCAGGGGATAACTGAAGCTTTCTTT. This chain connects TRBV28 to TRBJ1-1, with D maybe TRBD1 (6 bases). Germline CDR1 reads MDHEN; CDR2 reads SYDVKM. CDR3 length: 13 residues. Trimming stripped 3 bases from V and 5 bases from J, with 10 bases between.

The chain joins TRBV29-1 to TRBJ2-5; D might be TRBD1 (5 bases). Germline-derived CDR1 and CDR2 are SQVTM and ANQGSEA. The CDR3 length is 13 residues. Deletions cut 8 bases from V and 4 bases from J, with 17 bases between. CDR3 DNA: TGCAGCTCCCGGACACATACGGGAGAGACCCAGTACTTC. It is translated as CSSRTHTGETQYF.

The V call is TRBV5-1, the J call TRBJ2-3; D tentatively reads TRBD1 or TRBD2 (5 bases each). The CDR3 has 14 residues. The germline CDR1 and CDR2 sequences are SGHRS and YFSETQ. V lost 7 bases and J lost 0, with 12 bases in between. The CDR3 DNA sequence: TGCGCCAGCGGGGCGGGCCAAAGCACAGATACGCAGTATTTT. Protein product: CASGAGQSTDTQYF.

The chain recombines TRBV30 with TRBJ2-3; 10 bases agree with TRBD1. CDR1 and CDR2 (germline): GTSNPN, SVGIG (reference sequence). V lost 1 base and J lost 4; bases outside the gene matches: 5. The CDR3 spans 15 residues. Written as DNA, the CDR3 is TGTGCCTGGAGTGAGGACAGGGGGTGGGCAGATACGCAGTATTTT. It is translated as CAWSEDRGWADTQYF.

This clone appeared once. This rearrangement joins TRBV18 to TRBJ2-6; D is unresolved. The CDR3 runs 15 residues. Germline V lookup: CDR1 KGHSH, CDR2 LQKENI. V shed 3 bases and J shed 2 bases, with 8 bases lying between them. CDR3 residues: CASSPAPAGANVLTF. Written as DNA, the CDR3 is TGTGCCAGCTCACCCGCACCAGCTGGGGCCAACGTCCTGACTTTC.

The chain recombines TRBV9 with TRBJ1-6; D may be TRBD1 (6 bases). V was pared by 0 bases and J by 7 bases, with 11 bases between. The CDR3 is 15 residues long. Germline-derived CDR1 and CDR2 are SGDLS and YYNGEE. The CDR3 DNA sequence: TGTGCCAGCAGCGTAGACGGACAGAGGAATTCACCCCTCCACTTT. As protein: CASSVDGQRNSPLHF.

J is TRBJ2-7 and V is TRBV30, with a possible D match to TRBD2 (6 bases). The CDR3 covers 15 residues. Germline CDR1 is GTSNPN and CDR2 is SVGIG (reference sequence). V was trimmed by 4 bases and J by 3 bases, leaving 19 bases between them. For the CDR3, the DNA is TGTGCCTGGACCCACCGGTCAGGGAGGATCTACGAGCAGTACTTC. This codes for CAWTHRSGRIYEQYF.

This chain connects TRBV6-5 to TRBJ1-4; D call uncertain. This CDR3 has 13 amino acids. V was pared by 6 bases and J by 3 bases, with 8 bases between. In germline, CDR1 is MNHEY, CDR2 SVGAGI. The CDR3 region is CASRPGANEKLFF. The CDR3 nucleotides are TGTGCCAGCAGACCCGGGGCTAATGAAAAACTGTTTTTT.

The rearrangement joins TRBV6-5 to TRBJ2-2, with 7 positions matching TRBD2. The V segment lost 8 bases and the J segment 1 base; nucleotides outside the gene matches: 7. The germline CDR1 and CDR2 sequences are MNHEY and SVGAGI. This CDR3 is 15 amino acids long. The DNA for the CDR3 is TGTGCCAGCGGACCGACTAGCTGGAACACCGGGGAGCTGTTTTTT. This sequence encodes CASGPTSWNTGELFF.

The chain is built from TRBV5-1 and TRBJ1-2; a possible D gene is TRBD1 (6 bases). The germline gives CDR1 SGHRS, CDR2 YFSETQ. The CDR3 consists of 13 residues. V was pared by 0 bases and J by 5 bases, with 8 bases between. Here the CDR3 reads CASSLEGQYGYTF. In nucleotides, the CDR3 is TGCGCCAGCAGCTTGGAAGGACAGTATGGCTACACCTTC.

The rearrangement joins TRBV19 to TRBJ2-7, with D uncertain. The germline V gene has CDR1 LNHDA and CDR2 SQIVND (reference sequence). There are 15 residues in the CDR3. The germline V and J ends were trimmed by 4 bases and 5 bases, with 18 bases remaining between them. CDR3 residues: CASSSLRTSGDEQYF. Here the CDR3 DNA reads TGTGCCAGTAGTAGCTTAAGGACGTCTGGCGACGAGCAGTACTTC. Complete variable domain (other parts from reference TRBV19 and TRBJ2-7): DGGITQSPKYLFRKEGQNVTLSCEQNLNHDAMYWYRQDPGQGLRLIYYSQIVNDFQKGDIAEGYSVSREKKESFPLTVTSAQKNPTAFYLCASSSLRTSGDEQYFGPGTRLTVT.

The CDR3 DNA sequence: TGTGCCAGCAGCCGAGACCTGAACACTGAAGCTTTCTTT. Translated: CASSRDLNTEAFF. The chain couples TRBV7-2 to TRBJ1-1; D unclear. Trimming shortened V by 5 bases and J by 0 bases, and 7 bases separated the two germline ends. Germline CDR1 is SGHTA and CDR2 is FQGNSA. This CDR3 is 13 amino acids long.